A single sample gave rise to the 32 T cell receptor beta chains below, sequenced in a study of T-cell memory formation after mild COVID-19. TCRdb called the 5' RACE reads again in MiXCR, with one record for every CDR3 protein. The sample holds about 470,000 distinct CDR3 sequences, 20% to 25% seen once. Material: PBMCs or a T cell subset sorted from them (not recorded which). Receptors originate from an adult woman who had mild COVID-19 (a few samples of this study predate the infection). Cell type and time point are not known.

The chain recombines TRBV12-3 or TRBV12-4 with TRBJ2-2; D call uncertain. The V and J ends lost 7 bases and 0 bases respectively, with 15 bases between them. The CDR3 runs 16 residues. The CDR3 reads CASTGSAPANTGELFF. In nucleotides, the CDR3 is TGTGCCAGCACCGGCTCGGCCCCCGCGAACACCGGGGAGCTGTTTTTT.

The rearrangement uses TRBV18 and TRBJ1-3; D remains unclear. Germline loops: CDR1 KGHSH, CDR2 LQKENI. The V gene lost 5 bases and the J gene lost 0 bases, with 17 bases spanning the gap. CDR3 length equals 17 residues. The CDR3 region is CASSSLDTEYSGNTIYF. The CDR3 nucleotides are TGTGCCAGCTCATCCTTAGATACAGAGTACTCTGGAAACACCATATATTTT.

The rearrangement uses TRBV9 and TRBJ2-1; possibly TRBD1 or TRBD2 for D (6 bases each). This CDR3 is 15 amino acids long. Germline V gene sequence: CDR1 SGDLS, CDR2 YYNGEE. V gave up 4 bases and J gave up 7 bases, with 18 bases separating them. CDR3 loop: CASSLGGQAINEQFF. The CDR3 coding sequence is TGTGCCAGCAGCTTAGGGGGGCAGGCGATTAATGAGCAGTTCTTC.

V and J are TRBV6-5 and TRBJ2-5, with D maybe TRBD2 (5 bases). CDR1 and CDR2 from the germline V gene are MNHEY and SVGAGI. The CDR3 has 15 amino acids. V was pared by 5 bases and J by 4 bases, with 17 bases between. CDR3 residues: CASSIGGFIPETQYF. The DNA for the CDR3 is TGTGCCAGCAGTATCGGAGGATTTATCCCAGAGACCCAGTACTTC.

There are a few counts of this clonotype. V usage is TRBV20-1 and J usage is TRBJ2-7, with 7 bases identical to TRBD2. J was trimmed by 1 base and V by 4 bases; bases with no gene match: 16. Per germline, CDR1 DFQATT and CDR2 SNEGSKA (reference sequence). The CDR3 loop spans 17 amino acids. CDR3: CSAIEAPIERDSYEQYF. The CDR3 nucleotides read TGCAGTGCTATAGAGGCCCCGATAGAGCGGGATTCCTACGAGCAGTACTTC.

This clonotype appeared a single time. V gene TRBV6-5 combines with J gene TRBJ1-5; possibly TRBD1 for D (5 bases). This CDR3 comprises 12 residues. The germline CDR1 and CDR2 sequences are MNHEY and SVGAGI. V was trimmed by 2 bases and J by 9 bases, leaving 8 bases between them. The CDR3 spells CASSYLQGPQHF. In DNA form, the CDR3 reads TGTGCCAGCAGTTACCTCCAGGGGCCCCAGCATTTT.

Only a few counts were recorded for this clonotype. The chain recombines TRBV29-1 with TRBJ2-2; the D is unclear. Per germline, CDR1 SQVTM and CDR2 ANQGSEA. V dropped 3 bases and J dropped 7 bases, with 9 bases sitting between them. The CDR3 covers 12 residues. CDR3 region: CSVEAVFGELFF. The CDR3 DNA is TGCAGCGTTGAGGCAGTCTTCGGGGAGCTGTTTTTT.

There are a few counts of this clonotype. V gene TRBV5-1 combines with J gene TRBJ2-3; no reliable D call. The germline V and J ends were trimmed by 0 bases and 2 bases, with 7 bases remaining between them. Germline V CDR1 and CDR2: SGHRS, YFSETQ. CDR3 size: 14 residues. The CDR3, as DNA: TGCGCCAGCAGCTTGGTCTCGGACACAGATACGCAGTATTTT. Translated: CASSLVSDTDTQYF.

This clonotype was seen a few times. The chain joins TRBV12-3 or TRBV12-4 to TRBJ2-7; D unclear. The ends were cut back, 5 bases at V and 3 bases at J, with 20 bases in the middle. The CDR3 runs to 16 residues. Here the CDR3 reads CASSPRTGVSFYEQYF. Here the CDR3 DNA reads TGTGCCAGCAGTCCAAGGACGGGCGTGAGTTTCTACGAGCAGTACTTC.

The table lists this clonotype with a few counts. The CDR3 region has the DNA TGTGCCAGTAGTCTCAGATTTGACACTGAAGCTTTCTTT. It translates to CASSLRFDTEAFF. This chain links TRBV19 with TRBJ1-1; D is unclear. The V gene lost 5 bases and the J gene lost 3 bases, with 10 bases spanning the gap. CDR3 length: 13 residues. CDR1 and CDR2 (germline): LNHDA, SQIVND (reference sequence). Full variable domain (missing parts from reference TRBV19 and TRBJ1-1): DGGITQSPKYLFRKEGQNVTLSCEQNLNHDAMYWYRQDPGQGLRLIYYSQIVNDFQKGDIAEGYSVSREKKESFPLTVTSAQKNPTAFYLCASSLRFDTEAFFGQGTRLTVV.

This clonotype was counted many times. V gene TRBV5-6 combines with J gene TRBJ1-5; D is possibly TRBD1 (5 bases). The CDR3 loop spans 16 amino acids. Trimming removed 0 bases from V and 4 bases from J, with 14 bases in between. Germline-derived CDR1 and CDR2 are SGHDT and YYEEEE. The CDR3 spells CASSLGWQGGNQPQHF. Written as DNA, the CDR3 is TGTGCCAGCAGCTTGGGCTGGCAGGGAGGGAATCAGCCCCAGCATTTT.

This clonotype is a singleton in its sample. This sequence joins TRBV20-1 and TRBJ1-2; D is ambiguous. The V and J ends lost 3 bases and 4 bases respectively, with 18 bases between them. Germline V gives CDR1 DFQATT, CDR2 SNEGSKA (reference sequence). The CDR3 runs 15 residues. CDR3 bases: TGCAGTGCTAGCCGTCCGGTCCGATCCCTCTATGGCTACACCTTC. Amino acids: CSASRPVRSLYGYTF.

The V gene is TRBV25-1, the J gene TRBJ1-2; no clear D gene. With 2 bases removed from V and 7 bases from J, the gap between germline ends came to 11 bases. Germline-derived CDR1 and CDR2 are MGHDK and SYGVNS. This CDR3 has 13 residues. The CDR3 region has the DNA TGTGCCAGCAGTGAAAGCTCAACGGGTGGCTACACCTTC. Translation: CASSESSTGGYTF.

The V gene is TRBV12-3 or TRBV12-4, the J gene TRBJ1-4; 7 nucleotides match TRBD1. Trimming took 8 bases from V and 2 from J; bases not matched to a gene: 5. There are 14 residues in the CDR3. The CDR3: CASGEGATNEKLFF. For the CDR3, the DNA is TGTGCCAGCGGAGAGGGGGCCACTAATGAAAAACTGTTTTTT.

The V and J genes are TRBV30 and TRBJ1-2, with D hard to call. The CDR3 consists of 12 residues. Trimming took 3 bases from V and 4 from J, leaving 9 bases between them. CDR1 GTSNPN and CDR2 SVGIG come from the germline V gene (reference sequence). CDR3 bases: TGTGCCTGGAGCCCCGGGTTCTATGGCTACACCTTC. Its protein product is CAWSPGFYGYTF. The complete variable domain, with remaining parts taken from reference TRBV30 and TRBJ1-2, reads SQTIHQWPATLVQPVGSPLSLECTVEGTSNPNLYWYRQAAGRGLQLLFYSVGIGQISSEVPQNLSASRPQDRQFILSSKKLLLSDSGFYLCAWSPGFYGYTFGSGTRLTVV.

This rearrangement joins TRBV7-6 to TRBJ2-3; D unresolved. Trimming removed 1 base from V and 0 bases from J, with 20 bases in between. CDR3 length: 19 residues. Germline V CDR1 and CDR2: SGHVS, FNYEAQ. DNA of the CDR3: TGTGCCAGCAGCTTAGAGGTGACCAACCGTACGCCTAGCACAGATACGCAGTATTTT. It translates to CASSLEVTNRTPSTDTQYF.

The chain is built from TRBV9 and TRBJ2-3; 9 bases map to TRBD1. The V segment lost 1 base and the J segment 2 bases; nucleotides outside the gene matches: 2. CDR1 and CDR2 from the germline V gene are SGDLS and YYNGEE. The CDR3 loop spans 15 amino acids. In DNA form, the CDR3 reads TGTGCCAGCAGCGTATACAGGGGGCCCACAGATACGCAGTATTTT. Encoded protein: CASSVYRGPTDTQYF.

This clonotype appeared a few times. This chain connects TRBV20-1 to TRBJ2-7; 8 bases align to TRBD2. The junction had 9 bases not matched to a gene; V was cut back by 5 bases and J by 6 bases. Germline-derived CDR1 and CDR2 are DFQATT and SNEGSKA (reference sequence). The CDR3 covers 13 residues. The CDR3 loop reads CSAGREGPTEQYF. The CDR3 nucleotides are TGCAGTGCTGGTCGGGAGGGCCCCACCGAGCAGTACTTC.

Only a few counts were recorded for this clonotype. The V and J genes are TRBV7-9 and TRBJ2-7, with 8 bases lining up with TRBD2. This CDR3 has 14 residues. The J segment lost 3 bases and the V segment lost 7 bases, leaving 8 bases of the junction unmatched. Germline CDR1 and CDR2: SEHNR and FQNEAQ (reference sequence). CDR3 residues: CASTSAGVNYEQYF. The CDR3 DNA follows: TGTGCCAGCACCTCAGCGGGGGTTAACTACGAGCAGTACTTC.

This clonotype has at least ten counts. The chain carries TRBV4-2 and TRBJ2-1, with D possibly matching TRBD1 (7 bases). The CDR3 sequence is 16 residues long. CDR1 and CDR2 from the germline V gene are LGHNA and YNFKEQ. V lost 4 bases and J 1 base, leaving 14 bases between the germline ends. CDR3 in DNA: TGTGCCAGCAGCCCCCGGACAGGAGGGTCCTACAATGAGCAGTTCTTC. Protein product: CASSPRTGGSYNEQFF.

The chain employs TRBV5-4 and TRBJ2-3; possibly TRBD1 for D (5 bases). From germline, CDR1 is SGHNT and CDR2 YYREEE (reference sequence). The CDR3 covers 15 residues. V lost 5 bases, J lost 2 bases, and 15 bases lay in between. CDR3 sequence: CASRSDSDNTDTQYF. CDR3 coding DNA: TGTGCCAGCAGATCAGACAGCGACAACACAGATACGCAGTATTTT.

This clonotype was observed a handful of times. The chain employs TRBV3-1 and TRBJ2-2; 10 nucleotides agree with TRBD1. Germline-derived CDR1 and CDR2 are LGHDT and YNNKEL (reference sequence). With 3 bases clipped from V and 4 bases from J, the junction kept 11 bases outside the gene matches. The CDR3 runs 18 residues. The CDR3 here is CASSQGGTGATGTGELFF. The CDR3 nucleotides are TGTGCCAGCAGCCAGGGGGGGACAGGGGCGACGGGCACCGGGGAGCTGTTTTTT. Combining the CDR3 with reference TRBV3-1 and TRBJ2-2 gives the whole variable domain DTAVSQTPKYLVTQMGNDKSIKCEQNLGHDTMYWYKQDSKKFLKIMFSYNNKELIINETVPNRFSPKSPDKAHLNLHINSLELGDSAVYFCASSQGGTGATGTGELFFGEGSRLTVL.

V and J are TRBV11-2 and TRBJ2-4; D remains ambiguous. Germline lookup yields CDR1 SGHAT and CDR2 FQNNGV. Trimming removed 0 bases from V and 0 bases from J, with 12 bases in between. The CDR3 spans 17 residues. This chain's CDR3 is CASSLDLYRGAKNIQYF. CDR3 DNA sequence: TGTGCCAGCAGCTTAGATCTCTACAGAGGAGCCAAAAACATTCAGTACTTC.

The chain has TRBV7-8 and TRBJ2-1; D perhaps matches TRBD2 (6 bases). CDR3 length: 14 amino acids. Trimming removed 1 base at V and 6 bases at J, with 10 bases between. Germline V gives CDR1 SGHVS, CDR2 FQNEAQ. CDR3 sequence reads: CASSLGTNPNEQFF. The DNA of the CDR3 is TGTGCCAGCAGCTTAGGGACTAACCCCAATGAGCAGTTCTTC.

This rearrangement joins TRBV6-5 to TRBJ2-1; D is uncertain. CDR3 size: 10 residues. Germline values: CDR1 MNHEY, CDR2 SVGAGI. The ends were cut back, 8 bases at V and 6 bases at J, with 5 bases in the middle. The CDR3 protein is CASGSNEQFF. As DNA, the CDR3 is TGTGCCAGCGGTAGCAATGAGCAGTTCTTC.

This clonotype was seen more than once but under ten times. The chain carries TRBV2 and TRBJ2-3, with 12 bases aligning to TRBD1. CDR3 length equals 15 residues. Germline assignment: CDR1 SNHLY and CDR2 FYNNEI. Unmatched junction bases numbered 7, after V lost 8 bases and J lost 4 bases. The CDR3 DNA reads as TGTGCCAGCCTGAAGGGACAGGGGGCAGCAGATACGCAGTATTTT. It encodes CASLKGQGAADTQYF.

The chain couples TRBV4-3 to TRBJ2-7; TRBD1 matches 10 bases. The CDR3 is 15 amino acids. Germline V gene lookup returns CDR1 LGHNA and CDR2 YSLEER. The trim removed 0 bases at V and 4 bases at J, leaving 3 bases unmatched. This chain's CDR3 is CASSQDAGQGYEQYF. In DNA, the CDR3 is TGCGCCAGCAGCCAAGATGCGGGACAGGGGTACGAGCAGTACTTC.

The CDR3 spells CASSLVGQGNTEAFF. DNA for the CDR3: TGTGCCAGCAGCTTAGTAGGGCAGGGGAACACTGAAGCTTTCTTT. J is TRBJ1-1 and V is TRBV7-9; D might be TRBD1 (5 bases). This CDR3 has 15 amino acids. The V gene's germline CDR1 is SEHNR and CDR2 FQNEAQ (reference sequence). Trimming cost V 1 base and J 1 base, with 10 bases left between them.

The V call is TRBV6-6, the J call TRBJ1-5; D is unclear. Looked up from germline, CDR1 is MNHNY and CDR2 is SVGAGI (reference sequence). Trimming removed 5 bases from V and 4 bases from J, with 12 bases in between. The CDR3 loop spans 14 amino acids. CDR3 amino acids: CASSPPVRNQPQHF. The CDR3 region has the DNA TGTGCCAGCAGTCCCCCGGTAAGGAATCAGCCCCAGCATTTT.

This clonotype occurred many times. The chain carries TRBV7-2 and TRBJ1-2; D is ambiguous. The germline V gene has CDR1 SGHTA and CDR2 FQGNSA. Trimming left V 6 bases short and J 1 base short, with 9 bases between. CDR3 length: 13 amino acids. The CDR3 here is CASSVEGNYGYTF. The CDR3 bases are TGTGCCAGCAGTGTCGAGGGTAACTATGGCTACACCTTC.

The rearrangement uses TRBV15 and TRBJ2-1; D might be TRBD1 or TRBD2, each matching 5 bases. CDR1 is LNHNV, CDR2 YYDKDF, per germline (reference sequence). Trimming removed 1 base from V and 9 bases from J, with 19 bases in between. The CDR3 sequence is 16 residues long. The CDR3 nucleotides read TGTGCCACCAGCAGAGGGGCAGGGAACGGGAATCCTGAGCAGTTCTTC. It yields the protein CATSRGAGNGNPEQFF.

This chain links TRBV6-5 with TRBJ2-2; D ambiguous. With 2 bases removed from V and 6 bases from J, the gap between germline ends came to 7 bases. This CDR3 comprises 13 residues. Germline lookup yields CDR1 MNHEY and CDR2 SVGAGI. The CDR3 is CASSYGVPGELFF. CDR3 in DNA: TGTGCCAGCAGTTACGGGGTCCCCGGGGAGCTGTTTTTT.